The 2 T cell receptor beta chains reported below all come from one sample, sequenced in a study of cytomegalovirus exposure and HLA in healthy donors. Primers for the PCR totalled 60 Vbeta and 13 Jbeta. Sequencing was performed with immunoSEQ multiplex PCR; in TCRdb, only in-frame clones are kept and a portion is missing. The table shows 230,000 or so clones, with about 90% occurring only once. The sample comprised PBMCs. These receptors were obtained from a girl between 2 and 10 years old in good health and CMV-seronegative.

The chain combines TRBV5-1 with TRBJ2-1; weak D call: TRBD2 (5 bases). Trimming took 4 bases from V and 4 from J, leaving 9 bases between them. Germline values: CDR1 SGHRS, CDR2 YFSETQ. CDR3 length equals 13 residues. The CDR3 DNA follows: TGCGCCAGCAGCGAGACTACGTACAATGAGCAGTTCTTC. It specifies CASSETTYNEQFF.

J is TRBJ2-7 and V is TRBV6-5; 13 positions agree with TRBD2. Trimming cost V 2 bases and J 7 bases; bases outside gene matches: 5. Germline CDR1 is MNHEY and CDR2 is SVGAGI. This CDR3 is built from 15 residues. The DNA for the CDR3 is TGTGCCAGCAGTTACGGACTAGCGGGAGTTGGGGAGCAGTACTTC. Its translation is CASSYGLAGVGEQYF.